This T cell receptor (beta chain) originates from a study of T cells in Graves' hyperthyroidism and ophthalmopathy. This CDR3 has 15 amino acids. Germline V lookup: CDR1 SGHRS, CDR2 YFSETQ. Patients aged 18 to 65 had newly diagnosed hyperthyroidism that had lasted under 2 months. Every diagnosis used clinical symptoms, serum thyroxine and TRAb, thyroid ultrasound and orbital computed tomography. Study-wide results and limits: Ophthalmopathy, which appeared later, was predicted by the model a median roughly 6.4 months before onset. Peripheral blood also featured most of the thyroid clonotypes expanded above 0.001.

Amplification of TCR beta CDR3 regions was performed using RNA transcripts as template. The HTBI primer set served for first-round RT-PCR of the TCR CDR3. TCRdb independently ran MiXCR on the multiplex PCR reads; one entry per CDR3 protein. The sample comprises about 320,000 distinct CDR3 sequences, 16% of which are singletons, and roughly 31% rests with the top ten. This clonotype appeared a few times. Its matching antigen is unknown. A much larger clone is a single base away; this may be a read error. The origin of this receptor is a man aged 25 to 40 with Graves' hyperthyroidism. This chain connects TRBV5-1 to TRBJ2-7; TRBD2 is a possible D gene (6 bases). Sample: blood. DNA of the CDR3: TGCGCCAGCAGCTTCGACGGGAGTGGGTCCTACGAGCCGTACTTC. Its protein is CASSFDGSGSYEPYF.